The 5 T cell receptor beta chains listed next were all sequenced from one sample in a study of blood T cell repertoires in COVID-19. Assay used: immunoSEQ multiplex PCR; TCRdb lists only in-frame clones, some missing. The table has 150,000 to 200,000 clones, over 90% seen once. The sample taken for sequencing was peripheral blood. The receptors originated from an older woman with COVID-19, enrolled during active disease.

The chain has TRBV2 and TRBJ1-2, with D possibly being TRBD1 (6 bases). The CDR3 length is 14 residues. The V end lost 3 bases, the J end lost 4 bases, and 12 bases lay between the germline ends. Germline V gene sequence: CDR1 SNHLY, CDR2 FYNNEI. CDR3 region: CASSELKQGYGYTF. CDR3 nucleotides: TGTGCCAGCAGTGAGTTGAAACAGGGCTATGGCTACACCTTC.

J is TRBJ1-1 and V is TRBV29-1, with TRBD1 matching over 7 bases. Trimming removed 7 bases from V and 5 bases from J; junction bases left unmatched: 13. CDR1 and CDR2 from the germline V gene are SQVTM and ANQGSEA. The CDR3 is 14 residues long. The CDR3 is CSAPGRQGGTEAFF. In DNA form, the CDR3 reads TGCAGCGCCCCGGGGCGACAGGGCGGGACTGAAGCTTTCTTT.

This clone has only a few counts. This chain connects TRBV6-5 to TRBJ2-7; a possible D gene is TRBD1 (6 bases). Germline CDR1 MNHEY, CDR2 SVGAGI. V was trimmed by 4 bases and J by 4 bases, leaving 17 bases between them. The CDR3 spans 15 residues. In DNA, the CDR3 is TGTGCCAGCAGTTCTCAGGGACACCAGGGGTACGAGCAGTACTTC. Amino acid sequence: CASSSQGHQGYEQYF.

This clone was detected once. The chain joins TRBV4-1 to TRBJ1-4; a weak D match, TRBD1 (6 bases). Looked up from germline, CDR1 is MGHRA and CDR2 is YSYEKL. Trimming cost V 2 bases and J 10 bases, with 23 bases left between them. The CDR3 loop spans 17 amino acids. CDR3 sequence: CASSQRVLRGDKGKLFF. Here the CDR3 DNA reads TGCGCCAGCAGCCAAAGGGTCTTACGGGGGGACAAGGGAAAACTGTTTTTT.

The chain carries TRBV9 and TRBJ2-3, with D possibly TRBD1 on 5 matching bases. The germline CDR1 and CDR2 sequences are SGDLS and YYNGEE. V lost 0 bases, J lost 2 bases, and 13 bases lay in between. There are 16 residues in the CDR3. CDR3 residues: CASSVGVAGSTDTQYF. The CDR3 DNA reads as TGTGCCAGCAGCGTAGGGGTAGCAGGGTCCACAGATACGCAGTATTTT.